Following are 3 T cell receptor beta chains from one sample sequenced in a study of radiotherapy plus CTLA-4 blockade in lung cancer. The table came from immunoSEQ multiplex PCR; TCRdb's copy has only in-frame clones and leaves some out. The table lists around 90,000 clones, about 80% of them singletons. Sequencing was performed on peripheral blood, taken from a patient treated with radiotherapy plus ipilimumab. The source is a human donor with non-small cell lung cancer who had stable disease on radiotherapy plus ipilimumab.

The rearrangement joins TRBV28 to TRBJ2-1, with a weak D call TRBD1 (5 bases). The CDR3 contains 14 residues. The germline gives CDR1 MDHEN, CDR2 SYDVKM. Trimming shortened V by 5 bases and J by 5 bases, and 13 bases separated the two germline ends. The DNA for the CDR3 is TGTGCCAGCAGTGCTCTAGGGGCGGACAATGAGCAGTTCTTC. Its translation: CASSALGADNEQFF.

V and J are TRBV2 and TRBJ1-4, with D perhaps matching TRBD1 (5 bases). There are 14 residues in the CDR3. Trimming shortened V by 8 bases and J by 7 bases, and 17 bases separated the two germline ends. CDR1 SNHLY and CDR2 FYNNEI come from the germline V gene. For the CDR3, the DNA is TGTGCCAGCGGGGGGAGGGGCGGGGTTGAAAAACTGTTTTTT. It encodes CASGGRGGVEKLFF.

The genes are TRBV7-2 and TRBJ1-5; D is perhaps TRBD1 (5 bases). This CDR3 spans 14 amino acids. Trimming took off 1 base at V and 7 bases at J, with 11 bases between the two ends. Per the germline V gene, CDR1 is SGHTA and CDR2 is FQGNSA. CDR3 residues: CASSLGQLSQPQHF. The CDR3, as DNA: TGTGCCAGCAGCTTAGGACAGTTGAGCCAGCCCCAGCATTTT.